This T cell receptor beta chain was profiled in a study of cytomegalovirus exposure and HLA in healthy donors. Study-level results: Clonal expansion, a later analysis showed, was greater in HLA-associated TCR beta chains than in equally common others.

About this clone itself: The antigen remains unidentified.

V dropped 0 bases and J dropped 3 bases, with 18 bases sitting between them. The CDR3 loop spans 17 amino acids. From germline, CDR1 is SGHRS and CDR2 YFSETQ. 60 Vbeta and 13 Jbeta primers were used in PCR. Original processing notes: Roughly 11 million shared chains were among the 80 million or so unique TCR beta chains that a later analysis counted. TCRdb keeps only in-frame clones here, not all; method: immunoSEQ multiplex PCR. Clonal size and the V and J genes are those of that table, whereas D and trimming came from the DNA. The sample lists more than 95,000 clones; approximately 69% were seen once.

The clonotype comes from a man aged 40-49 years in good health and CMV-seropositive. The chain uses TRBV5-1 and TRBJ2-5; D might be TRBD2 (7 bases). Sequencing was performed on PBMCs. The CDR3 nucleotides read TGCGCCAGCAGCTTGGGGGTCGGGGGCGGGAGAGAAGAGACCCAGTACTTC. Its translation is CASSLGVGGGREETQYF.